Shown below are 20 T cell receptor beta chains from a single sample sequenced in a study of PD-L1 blockade in urothelial cancer. The time point is: peripheral blood 6 weeks after treatment start. Some clones are missing from TCRdb's copy, which holds only in-frame ones; the method was immunoSEQ multiplex PCR. Of 100,000 to 150,000 clones listed, 86% are singletons. The sequences come from PBMCs, collected around atezolizumab (anti-PD-L1) treatment. The origin of the receptors is a man between 50 and 59 years old with urothelial cancer.

Only a few counts were recorded for this clone. The rearrangement uses TRBV7-3 and TRBJ2-1; TRBD2 matches 9 bases. The CDR3 runs to 17 residues. CDR1 and CDR2 (germline): SGHTA, FQGTGA. Trimming took 5 bases from V and 8 from J; bases not matched to a gene: 16. The CDR3 protein is CASSDPGLAGGAHEQFF. The CDR3 coding sequence is TGTGCCAGCAGCGACCCGGGACTAGCCGGCGGGGCACATGAGCAGTTCTTC.

This clone was observed a few times. The chain couples TRBV7-2 to TRBJ1-1; unclear D gene. This CDR3 spans 15 amino acids. Germline V lookup: CDR1 SGHTA, CDR2 FQGNSA. Trimming shortened V by 5 bases and J by 5 bases, and 18 bases separated the two germline ends. CDR3 coding DNA: TGTGCCAGCAGCGGGAATCGGGGATGGTGGACTGAAGCTTTCTTT. It translates to CASSGNRGWWTEAFF.

This sequence joins TRBV6-1 and TRBJ1-1, with 9 bases aligning to TRBD1. The ends lost 7 bases at V and 5 bases at J; junction bases unmatched: 5. Germline V gene sequence: CDR1 MNHNS, CDR2 SASEGT. This CDR3 spans 13 amino acids. The CDR3 DNA is TGTGCCAGCAAAGGGACAGGGAGGACTGAAGCTTTCTTT. Translated, it gives CASKGTGRTEAFF.

The CDR3 DNA reads as TGCGCCAGCAGTCAATTGCACAGGGAGTCAACTAATGAAAAACTGTTTTTT. It yields the protein CASSQLHRESTNEKLFF. The gene calls are TRBV23-1 and TRBJ1-4, with D tentatively TRBD1 (6 bases). TRBV23-1 is noted as an ORF with a role that remains uncertain. The CDR3 contains 17 residues. The germline V and J ends were trimmed by 1 base and 0 bases, with 12 bases remaining between them.

This chain connects TRBV6-5 to TRBJ2-1; TRBD2 agrees at 8 bases. After removal of 0 bases from V and 9 bases from J, the junction contained 7 bases not matched to a gene. CDR3 length equals 15 residues. Germline V gene lookup returns CDR1 MNHEY and CDR2 SVGAGI. The CDR3 coding sequence is TGTGCCAGCAGTTACTCGAGGACTAGCTCGGCTGAGCAGTTCTTC. Protein: CASSYSRTSSAEQFF.

The chain links TRBV19 to TRBJ1-1; no reliable D call. From germline, CDR1 is LNHDA and CDR2 SQIVND (reference sequence). The CDR3 contains 14 residues. Trimming pared 3 bases from V and 1 base from J, leaving 9 bases between. The DNA for the CDR3 is TGTGCCAGTAGTATGTCAGGAACGAACACTGAAGCTTTCTTT. It codes for CASSMSGTNTEAFF.

This clone showed up just once. This chain connects TRBV28 to TRBJ2-3; TRBD1 aligns across 7 bases. V shed 6 bases, J shed 1 base, and the junction held 4 bases outside the gene matches. The CDR3 has 14 residues. Germline loops: CDR1 MDHEN, CDR2 SYDVKM. The CDR3 region is CASRHQGGTDTQYF. CDR3 DNA sequence: TGTGCCAGCAGACATCAGGGGGGCACAGATACGCAGTATTTT.

The J gene is TRBJ2-5, the V gene TRBV7-9; TRBD2 agrees at 8 bases. Unmatched junction bases numbered 15, after V lost 0 bases and J lost 9 bases. Germline V gene data show CDR1 as SEHNR and CDR2 as FQNEAQ (reference sequence). The CDR3 covers 17 residues. The CDR3 bases are TGTGCCAGCAGCTTAGCTGGTACTAGCGGCCAACAAGGCCCCCAGTACTTC. Residues: CASSLAGTSGQQGPQYF.

This clone was seen only a few times. The gene calls are TRBV9 and TRBJ1-6; D call uncertain. The CDR3 spans 14 residues. Trimming cost V 3 bases and J 10 bases, with 14 bases left between them. The germline gives CDR1 SGDLS, CDR2 YYNGEE. CDR3 sequence reads: CASSATPERSPLHF. In nucleotides, the CDR3 is TGTGCCAGCAGCGCTACACCAGAGAGGTCACCCCTCCACTTT.

The V and J genes are TRBV5-1 and TRBJ1-2; TRBD1 matches 7 bases. This CDR3 spans 17 amino acids. Germline V CDR1 and CDR2: SGHRS, YFSETQ. V shed 4 bases and J 8 bases; nucleotides not matched to a gene: 20. CDR3 in amino acids: CASSPEMDPGQSRGYTF. In DNA form, the CDR3 reads TGCGCCAGCAGCCCCGAAATGGATCCGGGACAGAGTAGAGGCTACACCTTC.

The chain couples TRBV11-2 to TRBJ2-2, with 10 bases identical to TRBD2. CDR3 size: 17 residues. Germline V CDR1 and CDR2: SGHAT, FQNNGV. The V segment lost 6 bases and the J segment 5 bases; nucleotides outside the gene matches: 12. The CDR3 reads CASRRASGRGRTGELFF. CDR3 in DNA: TGTGCCAGCAGAAGGGCTAGCGGGAGAGGAAGGACCGGGGAGCTGTTTTTT.

This clone has only a few counts. The chain links TRBV7-9 to TRBJ2-7; 7 bases are shared with TRBD1. The CDR3 extends over 15 amino acids. CDR1 is SEHNR, CDR2 FQNEAQ, per germline (reference sequence). With 4 bases clipped from V and 5 bases from J, the junction kept 11 bases outside the gene matches. CDR3 sequence reads: CASSSSRGTADEQYF. Written as DNA, the CDR3 is TGTGCCAGCAGCTCCTCTAGGGGGACAGCGGACGAGCAGTACTTC.

To note about this clone: The junction and the germline gene differ at one end; a read error may be behind it. The chain uses TRBV6-5 and TRBJ2-6, with D possibly matching TRBD1 (6 bases). The CDR3 is 15 residues long. Germline V gives CDR1 MNHEY, CDR2 SVGAGI. Written as DNA, the CDR3 is TGTGCCAGCAGTTCCTACAGGGCTGGGGCCAACGTCCCGACTTTC. As protein: CASSSYRAGANVPTF.

The chain has TRBV18 and TRBJ2-1; TRBD1 matches at 7 bases. The V gene's germline CDR1 is KGHSH and CDR2 LQKENI. This CDR3 is 15 amino acids long. The V segment lost 2 bases and the J segment 7 bases; nucleotides outside the gene matches: 8. The CDR3 spells CASSPLPGGINEQFF. The DNA for the CDR3 is TGTGCCAGCTCACCATTGCCAGGGGGAATTAATGAGCAGTTCTTC.

This sequence joins TRBV29-1 and TRBJ2-1; 8 positions agree with TRBD2. The CDR3 has 14 amino acids. V shed 6 bases and J 8 bases; nucleotides not matched to a gene: 12. Germline CDR1 is SQVTM and CDR2 is ANQGSEA. The CDR3 DNA sequence: TGCAGCGTAACAAGTCCGGGACTAGTCTATGAGCAGTTCTTC. Protein sequence: CSVTSPGLVYEQFF.

This chain links TRBV11-2 with TRBJ2-2; tentatively, D is TRBD2 (5 bases). V was cut by 4 bases and J by 7 bases, with 10 bases left in between. The CDR3 runs to 13 residues. CDR1 SGHAT and CDR2 FQNNGV come from the germline V gene. CDR3 coding DNA: TGTGCCAGCAGCTACACTAGTATCGGGGAGCTGTTTTTT. This translates into CASSYTSIGELFF.

This chain uses TRBV6-1 with TRBJ2-5, with TRBD1 identical over 11 bases. The V gene's germline CDR1 is MNHNS and CDR2 SASEGT. Losses at the gene ends were 10 bases for V and 4 bases for J; bases not matched to a gene: 5. This CDR3 comprises 13 residues. The CDR3 here is CATEDRGRETQYF. The CDR3 DNA reads as TGTGCCACCGAGGACAGGGGGCGAGAGACCCAGTACTTC.

The chain employs TRBV5-1 and TRBJ1-4; possible D gene TRBD1, 5 bases. CDR3 size: 14 residues. Deletions cut 6 bases from V and 5 bases from J, with 14 bases between. In germline, CDR1 is SGHRS, CDR2 YFSETQ. CDR3 nucleotides: TGCGCCAGCACGTCGGCGGGGCGAAATGAAAAACTGTTTTTT. Protein: CASTSAGRNEKLFF.

This chain links TRBV7-3 with TRBJ2-1, with TRBD2 identical over 8 bases. Germline CDR1 and CDR2: SGHTA and FQGTGA. V was pared by 5 bases and J by 9 bases, with 12 bases of the junction left unmatched. The CDR3 runs to 15 residues. DNA of the CDR3: TGTGCCAGCAGCCCGAGGCTTAGCGGGACGAGTGAGCAGTTCTTC. Protein: CASSPRLSGTSEQFF. The complete variable domain, with remaining parts taken from reference TRBV7-3 and TRBJ2-1, reads GAGVSQTPSNKVTEKGKYVELRCDPISGHTALYWYRQSLGQGPEFLIYFQGTGAADDSGLPNDRFFAVRPEGSVSTLKIQRTERGDSAVYLCASSPRLSGTSEQFFGPGTRLTVL.

The chain links TRBV11-2 to TRBJ1-2; D is possibly TRBD1 (6 bases). The CDR3 sequence is 16 residues long. The V end lost 1 base, the J end lost 1 base, and 13 bases lay between the germline ends. Germline-derived CDR1 and CDR2 are SGHAT and FQNNGV. DNA of the CDR3: TGTGCCAGCAGCTTAGGGCCGACAGGTATTAACTATGGCTACACCTTC. This translates into CASSLGPTGINYGYTF.